These 21 T cell receptor beta chains share one sample of origin, sequenced in a study of beta chain features in type 1 diabetes. cDNA synthesis used the whole RNA isolate, giving expressed TCRB sequences. The data were produced by immunoSEQ multiplex PCR, yet TCRdb's version contains in-frame clones alone and is incomplete. The sample lists around 500,000 clones; approximately 10% were seen once. The material sequenced was naive CD4+ T cells from blood. These receptors all come from a woman between 18 and 30 years old in good health.

The chain is built from TRBV7-2 and TRBJ1-5; 7 bases line up with TRBD1. Germline trimming cut 3 bases from V and 4 bases from J; bases unmatched to any gene: 6. This CDR3 region has 15 residues. Germline loops: CDR1 SGHTA, CDR2 FQGNSA. The CDR3 DNA follows: TGTGCCAGCAGCTTGGAGACAGGGACTAATCAGCCCCAGCATTTT. Translated, it gives CASSLETGTNQPQHF.

On this clone: One end of the junction is discordant with germline, which a read error may explain. Other DNA sequences of this sample code for an identical CDR3. The V call is TRBV18, the J call TRBJ1-1; D is unclear. The CDR3 runs to 14 residues. Germline V CDR1 and CDR2: KGHSH, LQKENI. The CDR3 reads CASSPRPENTEAFF. CDR3 DNA: TGTGCCAGCTCGCCACGGCCAGAGAACACTGAAGCTTTCTTT.

There are a few counts of this clone. This chain joins TRBV13 and TRBJ2-5; D is unclear. Germline V gene sequence: CDR1 PRHDT, CDR2 FYEKMQ (reference sequence). V was cut by 2 bases and J by 6 bases, with 10 bases left in between. The CDR3 runs to 13 residues. The CDR3 loop is CASSLMGSQTQYF. The DNA for the CDR3 is TGTGCCAGCAGCTTAATGGGATCTCAGACCCAGTACTTC.

The rearrangement links TRBV28 to TRBJ2-6, with TRBD1 matching 9 bases. V dropped 8 bases and J dropped 0; count of bases not matched to a gene: 8. Germline CDR1 is MDHEN and CDR2 is SYDVKM. The CDR3 contains 17 residues. CDR3 in DNA: TGTGCCAGCGTCGGGGACAGGGTCGACTCTGGGGCCAACGTCCTGACTTTC. Amino acid sequence: CASVGDRVDSGANVLTF.

This clone was seen a few times. A junction end diverges from the germline sequence, so it may reflect a read error. The chain uses TRBV5-1 and TRBJ2-5; D may be TRBD1 (6 bases). From germline, CDR1 is SGHRS and CDR2 YFSETQ. The CDR3 length is 13 residues. In DNA form, the CDR3 reads TGCGCCAGCAGCTTGGAAATTACAGGGAGAGAGGACTTC. It codes for CASSLEITGREDF.

This clone was counted only a few times. CDR3 region: CASSSSRREAFF. The CDR3 region has the DNA TGTGCCAGCAGTTCCTCTCGTCGCGAAGCTTTCTTT. The chain is built from TRBV6-5 and TRBJ1-1; D not resolved. Trimming pared 4 bases from V and 8 bases from J, leaving 11 bases between. CDR3 length: 12 amino acids. Germline V gene data show CDR1 as MNHEY and CDR2 as SVGAGI.

The rearrangement uses TRBV27 and TRBJ2-3, with D uncertain. Germline lookup yields CDR1 MNHEY and CDR2 SMNVEV (reference sequence). The CDR3 loop spans 12 amino acids. The V gene lost 3 bases and the J gene lost 4 bases, with 5 bases spanning the gap. The DNA of the CDR3 is TGTGCCAGCAGTTTTACTGCAGATACGCAGTATTTT. Amino acid sequence: CASSFTADTQYF.

This clone was counted once. This CDR3 reads CASSYYRGNTEAFF. CDR3 coding DNA: TGTGCCAGCAGTTACTACAGGGGGAACACTGAAGCTTTCTTT. The chain employs TRBV6-5 and TRBJ1-1; TRBD1 aligns across 7 bases. Per the germline V gene, CDR1 is MNHEY and CDR2 is SVGAGI. V lost 1 base and J lost 1; bases outside the gene matches: 0. This CDR3 spans 14 amino acids.

The chain combines TRBV2 with TRBJ2-1; 8 nucleotides match TRBD1. This CDR3 contains 14 residues. Germline loops: CDR1 SNHLY, CDR2 FYNNEI. J lost 10 bases, V lost 6 bases, and 11 bases had no gene match. CDR3 in amino acids: CASRRNLQGGEQFF. CDR3 bases: TGTGCCAGCAGACGGAACTTACAGGGGGGCGAGCAGTTCTTC.

This clone was observed a few times. The rearrangement uses TRBV28 and TRBJ2-2; D might be TRBD1 (5 bases). Germline V gives CDR1 MDHEN, CDR2 SYDVKM. V lost 5 bases, J lost 4 bases, and 14 bases lay in between. This CDR3 has 15 amino acids. This chain's CDR3 is CASSADSPSTGELFF. CDR3 DNA sequence: TGTGCCAGCAGTGCTGACAGTCCCAGCACCGGGGAGCTGTTTTTT.

The CDR3 region has the DNA TGTGCCAGCAGCTGGACAGAAGGCTACAATGAGCAGTTCTTC. Protein product: CASSWTEGYNEQFF. V is TRBV9 and J is TRBJ2-1; tentative D call: TRBD1 (6 bases). Between the trimmed V and J ends, which lost 4 bases and 3 bases, there was a span of 11 bases. In germline, CDR1 is SGDLS, CDR2 YYNGEE. This CDR3 region has 14 residues.

V usage is TRBV18 and J usage is TRBJ2-5, with D perhaps given as TRBD1 or TRBD2 (5 bases each). The V gene lost 0 bases and the J gene lost 2 bases, with 10 bases spanning the gap. This CDR3 has 15 residues. Per germline, CDR1 KGHSH and CDR2 LQKENI. CDR3 in DNA: TGTGCCAGCTCACCACCGAGCGGACAACAAGAGACCCAGTACTTC. Its translation is CASSPPSGQQETQYF.

The rearrangement links TRBV6-6 to TRBJ2-7; D call uncertain. V lost 7 bases and J 13 bases, leaving 14 bases between the germline ends. Per germline, CDR1 MNHNY and CDR2 SVGAGI (reference sequence). The CDR3 is made up of 10 amino acids. DNA for the CDR3: TGTGCCAGCACTCTACCCAAACCCTACGTC. Its protein product is CASTLPKPYV.

The J gene is TRBJ2-7, the V gene TRBV12-5; tentative D call: TRBD1 (6 bases). The germline gives CDR1 LGHNT, CDR2 FRNRAP. This CDR3 has 9 residues. Here the CDR3 DNA reads TGTGCTAGTGGTTTGGGGGACACCGTC. Its protein product is CASGLGDTV.

J is TRBJ2-7 and V is TRBV29-1, with D uncertain. Trimming took off 4 bases at V and 1 base at J, with 8 bases between the two ends. The CDR3 runs to 12 residues. Per the germline V gene, CDR1 is SQVTM and CDR2 is ANQGSEA. The chain's CDR3 is CSVGMGSYEQYF. The DNA for the CDR3 is TGCAGCGTTGGAATGGGATCCTACGAGCAGTACTTC.

V is TRBV28 and J is TRBJ2-4; either TRBD1 or TRBD2 may supply D (5 bases each). CDR1 MDHEN and CDR2 SYDVKM come from the germline V gene. The CDR3 runs to 15 residues. Trimming removed 4 bases from V and 1 base from J, with 11 bases in between. As DNA, the CDR3 is TGTGCCAGCAGTTCCAGCAGGGAGGCCAAAAACATTCAGTACTTC. This translates into CASSSSREAKNIQYF.

This chain joins TRBV7-9 and TRBJ2-1; no clear D. The CDR3 contains 16 residues. Germline assignment: CDR1 SEHNR and CDR2 FQNEAQ (reference sequence). The V end lost 2 bases, the J end lost 0 bases, and 11 bases lay between the germline ends. The CDR3 bases are TGTGCCAGCAGCTTAAGTCGTGGCGGCTCCTACAATGAGCAGTTCTTC. This sequence encodes CASSLSRGGSYNEQFF.

The rearrangement links TRBV6-1 to TRBJ2-5, with D perhaps matching TRBD2 (6 bases). The CDR3 is 13 residues long. Germline assignment: CDR1 MNHNS and CDR2 SASEGT. The V end was cut by 6 bases, the J end by 7 bases, with 15 bases between. CDR3 loop: CASREGPRRTQYF. DNA for the CDR3: TGTGCCAGCAGGGAGGGACCGCGGAGGACCCAGTACTTC.

This clone was counted between two and nine times. The chain uses TRBV2 and TRBJ1-6; TRBD1 agrees at 7 bases. Germline V CDR1 and CDR2: SNHLY, FYNNEI. This CDR3 region has 15 residues. J gave up 5 bases and V 8 bases, and 9 bases lay outside the gene matches. As DNA, the CDR3 is TGTGCCAGCTTAAGGTTACAGGGGAATAATTCACCCCTCCACTTT. It encodes CASLRLQGNNSPLHF. The variable domain in full, completed from reference TRBV2 and TRBJ1-6, reads EPEVTQTPSHQVTQMGQEVILRCVPISNHLYFYWYRQILGQKVEFLVSFYNNEISEKSEIFDDQFSVERPDGSNFTLKIRSTKLEDSAMYFCASLRLQGNNSPLHFGNGTRLTVT.

This chain uses TRBV28 with TRBJ1-3; no clear D gene. V was trimmed by 1 base and J by 0 bases, leaving 4 bases between them. Germline V CDR1 and CDR2: MDHEN, SYDVKM. The length of the CDR3 is 14 residues. CDR3 region: CASSLSYSGNTIYF. The CDR3 coding sequence is TGTGCCAGCAGTTTATCCTACTCTGGAAACACCATATATTTT. The complete variable domain, with remaining parts taken from reference TRBV28 and TRBJ1-3, reads DVKVTQSSRYLVKRTGEKVFLECVQDMDHENMFWYRQDPGLGLRLIYFSYDVKMKEKGDIPEGYSVSREKKERFSLILESASTNQTSMYLCASSLSYSGNTIYFGEGSWLTVV.

The chain has TRBV7-2 and TRBJ1-3, with D perhaps matching TRBD1 (5 bases). The V end lost 6 bases, the J end lost 1 base, and 13 bases lay between the germline ends. The CDR3 contains 15 residues. Germline CDR1 SGHTA, CDR2 FQGNSA. The CDR3 DNA follows: TGTGCCAGCAGGCCCCCCGGGACTTCTGGAAACACCATATATTTT. Protein: CASRPPGTSGNTIYF.